This T cell receptor beta chain stems from a study of CD8 T cells in ankylosing spondylitis. Study observations and caveats: According to the report, clones linked to the disease were significantly enriched in matched synovial fluid samples taken from ankylosing spondylitis patients.

Of note for this clonotype: The antigen remains undetermined.

TCRdb called the 5' RACE reads again in MiXCR, with one record for every CDR3 protein. There are around 150,000 distinct CDR3 sequences in the sample; more than 5.5% occur only once, and roughly an eighth lies in the top ten. Trimming cost V 6 bases and J 1 base, with 12 bases left between them. CDR3 size: 15 residues. The chain employs TRBV12-3 or TRBV12-4 and TRBJ2-2, with D possibly called TRBD1 or TRBD2 (5 bases each). The sequenced sample was blood, either unsorted or a sorted T cell fraction (not recorded which). The TCR was taken from a female donor with ankylosing spondylitis or in good health (not recorded which). This CDR3 reads CASRKGTENTGELFF. The CDR3 bases are TGTGCCAGCAGGAAAGGGACGGAGAACACCGGGGAGCTGTTTTTT.